The rows below give T cell receptor beta chains drawn from one sample of a study of post-analysis software for immune sequencing data. TCRdb recomputed calls from the PCR reads with MiXCR, one row per CDR3 protein. The repertoire has some 370,000 distinct CDR3 sequences, roughly 36% of them found once; the top ten carry about an eighth. What was sequenced was blood. These receptors came from a girl aged 5-17 years with multiple sclerosis. CDR3s include the opening cysteine and the closing phenylalanine or tryptophan. D genes are given only for firm matches. Only some rows state a clone size, as once, few, many or a class for expanded clones.

j_call | v_call | d_call | clone_size | cdr3_aa | cdr3_nt
TRBJ2-7 | TRBV18 | . | many | CASSPRQGHEQYF | TGTGCCAGCTCACCAAGACAAGGCCACGAGCAGTACTTC
TRBJ2-1 | TRBV29-1 | TRBD2 | . | CSVPLGGGTRIYNEQFF | TGCAGCGTCCCCTTGGGCGGGGGGACCAGAATCTACAATGAGCAGTTCTTC
TRBJ2-1 | TRBV6-5 | TRBD2 | . | CASSYSSSGYNEQFF | TGTGCCAGCAGTTACTCATCTAGCGGATACAATGAGCAGTTCTTC
TRBJ2-5 | TRBV29-1 | TRBD2 | few | CSVAHASGDETQYF | TGCAGCGTCGCCCATGCCAGCGGGGACGAGACCCAGTACTTC
TRBJ1-2 | TRBV5-5 | TRBD1 | few | CASSLNRGLNGYTF | TGTGCCAGCAGCTTAAACAGGGGGCTAAATGGCTACACCTTC
TRBJ1-6 | TRBV3-1 | . | . | CASSQWQKPPPLHF | TGTGCCAGCAGCCAGTGGCAGAAGCCCCCACCCCTCCACTTT
TRBJ2-5 | TRBV5-1 | . | . | CASSISNREETQYF | TGCGCCAGCAGCATATCGAACAGGGAAGAGACCCAGTACTTC
TRBJ2-3 | TRBV6-2/TRBV6-3 | TRBD2 | . | CASSYPSTSGGLYTDTQYF | TGTGCCAGCAGTTACCCCTCCACTAGCGGGGGCCTGTACACAGATACGCAGTATTTT
TRBJ2-5 | TRBV4-1 | TRBD1 | . | CASSQAGQNRETQYF | TGCGCCAGCAGCCAAGCGGGACAGAACAGGGAGACCCAGTACTTC
TRBJ2-1 | TRBV27 | . | . | CASSLSPPDEQFF | TGTGCCAGCAGTTTAAGCCCCCCAGACGAGCAGTTCTTC
TRBJ1-1 | TRBV14 | TRBD1 | . | CASSQDGQVMTEAFF | TGTGCCAGCAGCCAGGACGGACAGGTTATGACTGAAGCTTTCTTT
TRBJ2-5 | TRBV29-1 | TRBD1 | many | CSVVGTDVQETQYF | TGCAGCGTTGTAGGGACAGACGTCCAAGAGACCCAGTACTTC
TRBJ2-5 | TRBV12-3/TRBV12-4 | . | few | CASSPLGTPKETQYF | TGTGCCAGCAGTCCCCTCGGGACGCCTAAGGAGACCCAGTACTTC
TRBJ1-2 | TRBV2 | TRBD1 | . | CASSSAGQDNGNYGYTF | TGTGCCAGCAGTTCGGCGGGACAGGACAACGGTAACTATGGCTACACCTTC
TRBJ2-1 | TRBV29-1 | . | few | CSVEEASKGVNEQFF | TGCAGCGTTGAAGAGGCGTCAAAGGGGGTGAATGAGCAGTTCTTC
TRBJ2-7 | TRBV6-2/TRBV6-3 | . | . | CASKGIGPYEQYF | TGTGCCAGCAAAGGGATCGGCCCCTACGAGCAGTACTTC
TRBJ2-7 | TRBV11-2 | TRBD2 | . | CASSLVGTSGSYEQYF | TGTGCCAGCAGCTTAGTGGGGACTAGCGGGAGTTACGAGCAGTACTTC
TRBJ2-3 | TRBV6-1 | . | . | CASSEQGTAQYF | TGTGCCAGCAGTGAACAAGGGACCGCGCAGTATTTT
TRBJ2-1 | TRBV2 | . | . | CASSPGLSSCNEQFF | TGTGCCAGCAGTCCGGGTCTTAGCTCCTGCAATGAGCAGTTCTTC
TRBJ2-1 | TRBV20-1 | TRBD2 | once | CSARFRWTSGVDEQFF | TGCAGTGCCCGATTCCGCTGGACTAGCGGGGTCGATGAGCAGTTCTTC
TRBJ2-1 | TRBV9 | TRBD1 | . | CASSFRTGMNYNEQFF | TGTGCCAGCAGCTTCAGGACAGGGATGAACTACAATGAGCAGTTCTTC
TRBJ2-3 | TRBV5-1 | . | few | CASSSGWGADTQYF | TGCGCCAGCAGCTCCGGATGGGGGGCGGATACGCAGTATTTT
TRBJ2-3 | TRBV27 | . | . | CASSLSNRRGGTDTQYF | TGTGCCAGCAGTTTATCGAACCGAAGGGGAGGCACAGATACGCAGTATTTT
TRBJ2-5 | TRBV15 | . | . | CATSRAEETQYF | TGTGCCACCAGCAGAGCAGAAGAGACCCAGTACTTC
TRBJ2-5 | TRBV18 | . | . | CASSPAEETQYF | TGTGCCAGCTCACCAGCGGAGGAGACCCAGTACTTC
TRBJ1-4 | TRBV4-1 | . | once | CASSQVAGSSEKPFF | TGCGCCAGCAGCCAAGTAGCAGGGTCGAGTGAAAAACCGTTTTTT
TRBJ1-1 | TRBV5-6 | . | . | CASSLLGADTEAFF | TGTGCCAGCAGCTTATTGGGGGCAGACACTGAAGCTTTCTTT
TRBJ2-5 | TRBV20-1 | TRBD2 | . | CSAPGGPLETQYF | TGCAGTGCGCCGGGGGGGCCCCTGGAGACCCAGTACTTC
TRBJ2-7 | TRBV7-2 | TRBD1 | few | CASSPPLHRGTYEQYF | TGTGCCAGCAGCCCCCCTTTGCACAGGGGAACCTACGAGCAGTACTTC
TRBJ1-1 | TRBV29-1 | . | once | CSVEVRGDTEAFF | TGCAGCGTTGAAGTGAGAGGAGACACTGAAGCTTTCTTT
TRBJ2-7 | TRBV7-2 | . | . | CASSTSTGIEQYF | TGTGCCAGCAGCACCTCGACAGGAATCGAGCAGTACTTC
TRBJ2-7 | TRBV28 | . | . | CASSPPDRFFYEQYF | TGTGCCAGCAGTCCCCCCGACAGGTTTTTCTACGAGCAGTACTTC
TRBJ1-6 | TRBV29-1 | . | many | CSVEDLIGTLHF | TGCAGCGTTGAAGATCTCATCGGAACCCTCCACTTT
TRBJ2-3 | TRBV14 | TRBD2 | . | CASSQHTGGTGTQYF | TGTGCCAGCAGCCAACACACGGGGGGAACAGGTACGCAGTATTTT
TRBJ1-5 | TRBV12-3/TRBV12-4 | TRBD1 | once | CASRAGTGESQPQHF | TGTGCCAGCAGGGCCGGGACAGGGGAAAGTCAGCCCCAGCATTTT
TRBJ1-6 | TRBV7-7 | . | . | CASINWFEFTLHF | TGTGCTAGCATCAACTGGTTCGAATTCACCCTCCACTTT
TRBJ2-5 | TRBV6-1 | . | . | CASSPYPTQGEIQETQYF | TGTGCCAGCAGCCCCTACCCCACACAAGGGGAAATCCAAGAGACCCAGTACTTC
TRBJ1-4 | TRBV5-5 | TRBD1 | . | CASSLGGTVREKLFF | TGTGCCAGCAGCTTGGGTGGGACAGTACGGGAAAAACTGTTTTTT
TRBJ2-7 | TRBV3-1 | TRBD2 | . | CASSQELAGAYEQYF | TGTGCCAGCAGCCAGGAACTAGCGGGGGCCTACGAGCAGTACTTC
TRBJ2-2 | TRBV6-1 | . | . | CATKSLRGRANTGELFF | TGTGCCACGAAGTCCTTACGGGGCCGCGCGAACACCGGGGAGCTGTTTTTT
TRBJ2-1 | TRBV4-1 | TRBD2 | once | CASSKKTGTSGEYNEQFF | TGCGCCAGCAGCAAAAAAACCGGGACTAGCGGGGAGTACAATGAGCAGTTCTTC
TRBJ2-7 | TRBV20-1 | TRBD2 | . | CSANPGTSGGEQYF | TGCAGTGCTAACCCCGGGACTAGCGGGGGCGAGCAGTACTTC
TRBJ1-2 | TRBV7-9 | . | . | CASSWGRFYGYTF | TGTGCCAGCAGCTGGGGGAGATTCTATGGCTACACCTTC
TRBJ1-2 | TRBV10-3 | . | few | CAISVNSDYGYTF | TGTGCCATCAGTGTAAACAGCGACTATGGCTACACCTTC
TRBJ2-1 | TRBV7-2 | TRBD1 | many | CASSFPGQYNEQFF | TGTGCCAGCAGCTTCCCGGGACAGTACAATGAGCAGTTCTTC
TRBJ2-1 | TRBV10-3 | . | . | CAISESAGTGHCNEQFF | TGTGCCATCAGTGAGTCCGCCGGAACAGGGCATTGCAATGAGCAGTTCTTC
TRBJ2-3 | TRBV13 | TRBD2 | . | CASSSSFSGGAKTQYF | TGTGCCAGCAGTTCGTCCTTTAGCGGGGGGGCAAAAACGCAGTATTTT
TRBJ1-1 | TRBV10-3 | . | . | CAISLQLNTEAFF | TGTGCCATCAGTTTACAGTTGAACACTGAAGCTTTCTTT
TRBJ2-1 | TRBV6-2/TRBV6-3 | . | many | CASSENGGSSYNEQFF | TGTGCCAGCAGCGAAAATGGCGGATCTTCCTACAATGAGCAGTTCTTC
TRBJ2-1 | TRBV6-1 | . | . | CASSGGIPRQFF | TGTGCCAGCAGTGGGGGGATCCCGAGGCAGTTCTTC
TRBJ2-5 | TRBV10-3 | . | few | CAISGGGGRLQETQYF | TGTGCCATCAGTGGGGGTGGTGGGAGACTCCAAGAGACCCAGTACTTC
TRBJ2-7 | TRBV18 | TRBD1 | . | CASSPPDRVEQYF | TGTGCCAGCTCACCCCCGGACAGGGTGGAGCAGTACTTC
TRBJ1-5 | TRBV12-3/TRBV12-4 | TRBD1 | . | CASSLGDRDQPQHF | TGTGCCAGCAGTTTGGGGGACAGAGATCAGCCCCAGCATTTT
TRBJ2-1 | TRBV7-9 | . | few | CASSFSGLNEQFF | TGTGCCAGCAGCTTTTCAGGGTTGAATGAGCAGTTCTTC